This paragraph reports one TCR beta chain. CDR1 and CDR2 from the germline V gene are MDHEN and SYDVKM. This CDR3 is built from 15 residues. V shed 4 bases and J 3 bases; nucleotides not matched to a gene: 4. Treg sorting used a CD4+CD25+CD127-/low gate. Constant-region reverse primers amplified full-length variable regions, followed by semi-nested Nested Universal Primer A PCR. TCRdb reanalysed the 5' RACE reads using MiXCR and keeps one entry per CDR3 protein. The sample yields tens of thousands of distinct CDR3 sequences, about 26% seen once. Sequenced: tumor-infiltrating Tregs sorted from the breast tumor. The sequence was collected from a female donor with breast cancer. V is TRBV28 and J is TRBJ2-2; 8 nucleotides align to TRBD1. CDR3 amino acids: CASSSTRGHTGELFF. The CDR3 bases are TGTGCCAGCAGTTCCACCAGGGGGCACACCGGGGAGCTGTTTTTT.